This T cell receptor beta chain derives from a study of T cells in Graves' hyperthyroidism and ophthalmopathy. Study background: Peripheral blood draws took place at initial diagnosis, ahead of any treatment. Whole-study results and caveats: With a median lead of roughly 6.8 months before onset, the model predicted ophthalmopathy.

The CDR3 sequence is 13 residues long. Looked up from germline, CDR1 is SGDLS and CDR2 is YYNGEE. V was trimmed by 1 base and J by 4 bases, leaving 8 bases between them. Amplified TCR beta CDR3 regions derived from RNA transcripts. HTBI primers were the set used in a first-round RT-PCR of the TCR CDR3. TCRdb processed the multiplex PCR reads anew with MiXCR; each CDR3 protein has one entry. The table includes 450,000 to 550,000 distinct CDR3 sequences, approximately 25% detected once. This clonotype occurred many times. What it recognizes is unknown. This clonotype was obtained from a woman aged 30 to 39 with Graves' ophthalmopathy. The source material was blood. The chain joins TRBV9 to TRBJ1-1; D gene ambiguous. CDR3: CASSVTPVTEAFF. DNA for the CDR3: TGTGCCAGCAGCGTAACCCCCGTCACTGAAGCTTTCTTT.